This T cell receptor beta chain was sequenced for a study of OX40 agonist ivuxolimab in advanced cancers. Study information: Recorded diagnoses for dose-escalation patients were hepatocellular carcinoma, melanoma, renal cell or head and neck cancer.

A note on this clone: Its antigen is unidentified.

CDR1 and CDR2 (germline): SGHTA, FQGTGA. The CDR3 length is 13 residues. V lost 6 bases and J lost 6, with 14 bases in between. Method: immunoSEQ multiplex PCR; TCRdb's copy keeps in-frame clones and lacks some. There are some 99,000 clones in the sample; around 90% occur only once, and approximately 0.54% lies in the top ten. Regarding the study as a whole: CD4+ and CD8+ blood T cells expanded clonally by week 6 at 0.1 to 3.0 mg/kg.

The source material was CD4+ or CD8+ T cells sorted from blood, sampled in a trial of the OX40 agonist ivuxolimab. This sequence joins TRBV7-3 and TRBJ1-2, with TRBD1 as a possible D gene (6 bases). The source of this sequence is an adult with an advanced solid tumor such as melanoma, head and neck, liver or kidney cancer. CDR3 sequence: CASSQFPGDGYTF. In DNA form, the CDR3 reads TGTGCCAGCAGTCAATTCCCAGGGGATGGCTACACCTTC.